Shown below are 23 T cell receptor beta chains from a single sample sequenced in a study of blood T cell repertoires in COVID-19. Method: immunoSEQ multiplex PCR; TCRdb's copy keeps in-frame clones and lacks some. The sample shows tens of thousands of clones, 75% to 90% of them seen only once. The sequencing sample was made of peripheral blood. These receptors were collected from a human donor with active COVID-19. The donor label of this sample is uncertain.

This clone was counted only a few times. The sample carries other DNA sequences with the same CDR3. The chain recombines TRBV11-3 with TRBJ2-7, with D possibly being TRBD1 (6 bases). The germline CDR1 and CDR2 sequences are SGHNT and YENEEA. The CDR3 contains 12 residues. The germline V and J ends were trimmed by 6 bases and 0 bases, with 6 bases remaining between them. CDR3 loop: CASRDSSYEQYF. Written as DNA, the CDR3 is TGTGCCAGCAGGGACAGCTCCTACGAGCAGTACTTC.

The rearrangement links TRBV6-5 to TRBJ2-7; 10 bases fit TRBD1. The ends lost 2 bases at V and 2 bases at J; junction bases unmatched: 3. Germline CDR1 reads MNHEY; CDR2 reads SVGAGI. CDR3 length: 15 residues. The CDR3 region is CASSYRDRGPYEQYF. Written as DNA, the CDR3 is TGTGCCAGCAGTTACCGGGACAGGGGCCCCTACGAGCAGTACTTC.

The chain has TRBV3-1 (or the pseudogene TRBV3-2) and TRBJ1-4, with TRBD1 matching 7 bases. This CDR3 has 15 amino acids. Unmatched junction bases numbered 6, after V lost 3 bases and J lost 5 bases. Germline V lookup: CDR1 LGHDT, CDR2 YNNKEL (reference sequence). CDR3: CASSHSRQGNEKLFF. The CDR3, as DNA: TGTGCCAGCAGCCATAGTCGACAGGGAAATGAAAAACTGTTTTTT.

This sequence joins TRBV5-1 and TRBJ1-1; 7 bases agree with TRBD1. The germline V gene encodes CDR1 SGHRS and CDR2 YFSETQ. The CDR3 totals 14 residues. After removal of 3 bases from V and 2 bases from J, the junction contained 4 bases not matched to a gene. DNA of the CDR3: TGCGCCAGCAGCTATGGACAGGTTAACACTGAAGCTTTCTTT. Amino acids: CASSYGQVNTEAFF. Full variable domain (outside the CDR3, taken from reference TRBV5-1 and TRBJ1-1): KAGVTQTPRYLIKTRGQQVTLSCSPISGHRSVSWYQQTPGQGLQFLFEYFSETQRNKGNFPGRFSGRQFSNSRSEMNVSTLELGDSALYLCASSYGQVNTEAFFGQGTRLTVV.

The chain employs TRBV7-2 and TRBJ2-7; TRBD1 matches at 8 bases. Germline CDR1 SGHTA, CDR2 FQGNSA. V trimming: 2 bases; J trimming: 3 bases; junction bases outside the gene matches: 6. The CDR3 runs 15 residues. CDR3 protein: CASSLRPGQVYEQYF. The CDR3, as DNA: TGTGCCAGCAGCTTACGTCCGGGACAGGTCTACGAGCAGTACTTC.

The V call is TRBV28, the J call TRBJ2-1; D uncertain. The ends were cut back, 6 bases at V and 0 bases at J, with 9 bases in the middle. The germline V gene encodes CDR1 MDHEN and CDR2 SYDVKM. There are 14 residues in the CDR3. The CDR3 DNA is TGTGCCAGCAGCGGGTCGGCCTCCTACAATGAGCAGTTCTTC. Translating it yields CASSGSASYNEQFF.

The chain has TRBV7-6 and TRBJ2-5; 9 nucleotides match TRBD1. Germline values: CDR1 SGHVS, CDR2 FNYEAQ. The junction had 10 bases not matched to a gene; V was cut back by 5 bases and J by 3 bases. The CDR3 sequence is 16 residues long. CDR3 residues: CASSPPNRGLEETQYF. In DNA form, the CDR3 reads TGTGCCAGCAGCCCCCCTAACAGGGGGCTGGAAGAGACCCAGTACTTC.

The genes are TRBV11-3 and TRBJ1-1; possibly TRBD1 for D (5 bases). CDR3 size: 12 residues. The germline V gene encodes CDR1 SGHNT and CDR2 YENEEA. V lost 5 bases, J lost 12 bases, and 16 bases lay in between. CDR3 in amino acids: CASSARGGRTFF. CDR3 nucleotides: TGTGCCAGCAGCGCCCGGGGGGGACGAACTTTCTTT.

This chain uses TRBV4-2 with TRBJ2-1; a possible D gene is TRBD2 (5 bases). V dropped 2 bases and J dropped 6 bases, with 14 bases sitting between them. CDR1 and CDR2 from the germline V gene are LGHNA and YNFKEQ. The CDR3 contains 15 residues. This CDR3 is CASSQPRDLPNEQFF. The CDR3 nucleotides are TGTGCCAGCAGCCAACCCCGGGATCTACCCAATGAGCAGTTCTTC.

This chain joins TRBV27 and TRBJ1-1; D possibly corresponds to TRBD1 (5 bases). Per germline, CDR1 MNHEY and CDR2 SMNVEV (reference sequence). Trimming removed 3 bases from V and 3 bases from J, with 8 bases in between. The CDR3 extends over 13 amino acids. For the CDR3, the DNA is TGTGCCAGCAGTTTGGGGGAGGACACTGAAGCTTTCTTT. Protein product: CASSLGEDTEAFF.

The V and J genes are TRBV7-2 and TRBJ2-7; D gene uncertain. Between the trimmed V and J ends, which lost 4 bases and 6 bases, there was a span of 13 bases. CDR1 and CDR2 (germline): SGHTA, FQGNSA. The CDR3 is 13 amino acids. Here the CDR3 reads CASSSGFSCEQYF. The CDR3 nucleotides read TGTGCCAGCAGCTCCGGGTTCAGCTGCGAGCAGTACTTC.

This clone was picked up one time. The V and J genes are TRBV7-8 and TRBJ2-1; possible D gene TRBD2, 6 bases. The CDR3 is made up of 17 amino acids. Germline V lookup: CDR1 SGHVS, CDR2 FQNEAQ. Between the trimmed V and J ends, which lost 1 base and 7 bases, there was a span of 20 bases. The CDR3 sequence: CASSLDFGRGRANEQFF. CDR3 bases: TGTGCCAGCAGCTTAGACTTCGGGCGGGGCCGGGCAAATGAGCAGTTCTTC.

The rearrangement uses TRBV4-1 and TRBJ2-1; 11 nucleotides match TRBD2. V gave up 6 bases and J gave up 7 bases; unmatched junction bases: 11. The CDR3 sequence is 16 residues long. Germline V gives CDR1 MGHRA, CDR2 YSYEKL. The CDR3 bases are TGCGCCAGCAGTCACGCTAGCGGGAGGTCGAAAAATGAGCAGTTCTTC. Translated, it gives CASSHASGRSKNEQFF.

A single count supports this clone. CDR3 sequence reads: CASSQDRRGGAEAFF. Written as DNA, the CDR3 is TGTGCCAGCAGTCAAGACCGCCGGGGGGGGGCTGAAGCTTTCTTT. This chain joins TRBV7-8 and TRBJ1-1; D possibly corresponds to TRBD1 (5 bases). The CDR3 has 15 residues. The germline V gene encodes CDR1 SGHVS and CDR2 FQNEAQ. V was trimmed by 6 bases and J by 6 bases, leaving 20 bases between them.

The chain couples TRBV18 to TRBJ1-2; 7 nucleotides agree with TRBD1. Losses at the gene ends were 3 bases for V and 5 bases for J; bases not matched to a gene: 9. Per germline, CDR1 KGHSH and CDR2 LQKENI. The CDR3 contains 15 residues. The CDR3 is CASSPGTAGGYGYTF. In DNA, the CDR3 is TGTGCCAGCTCACCCGGGACAGCAGGGGGATATGGCTACACCTTC.

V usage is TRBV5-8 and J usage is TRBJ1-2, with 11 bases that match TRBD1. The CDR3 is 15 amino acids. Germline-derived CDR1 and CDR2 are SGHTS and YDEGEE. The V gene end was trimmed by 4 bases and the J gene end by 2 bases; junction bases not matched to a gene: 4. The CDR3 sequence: CASSVGTGGNYGYTF. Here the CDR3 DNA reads TGTGCCAGCAGCGTAGGGACAGGGGGGAACTATGGCTACACCTTC.

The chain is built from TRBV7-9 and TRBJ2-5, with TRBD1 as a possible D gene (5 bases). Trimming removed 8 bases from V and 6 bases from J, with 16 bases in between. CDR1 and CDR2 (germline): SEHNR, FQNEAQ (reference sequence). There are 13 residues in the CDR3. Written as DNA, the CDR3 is TGTGCCAGCGGCCTGGGGCCGGAAAAGACCCAGTACTTC. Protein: CASGLGPEKTQYF. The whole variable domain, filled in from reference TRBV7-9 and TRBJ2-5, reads DTGVSQNPRHKITKRGQNVTFRCDPISEHNRLYWYRQTLGQGPEFLTYFQNEAQLEKSRLLSDRFSAERPKGSFSTLEIQRTEQGDSAMYLCASGLGPEKTQYFGPGTRLLVL.

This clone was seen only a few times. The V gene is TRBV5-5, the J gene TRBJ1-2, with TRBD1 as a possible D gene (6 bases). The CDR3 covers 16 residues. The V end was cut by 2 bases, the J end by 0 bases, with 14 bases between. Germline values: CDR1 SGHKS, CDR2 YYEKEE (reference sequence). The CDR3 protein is CASSFGQGTTNYGYTF. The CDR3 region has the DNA TGTGCCAGCAGCTTCGGGCAGGGGACCACTAACTATGGCTACACCTTC.

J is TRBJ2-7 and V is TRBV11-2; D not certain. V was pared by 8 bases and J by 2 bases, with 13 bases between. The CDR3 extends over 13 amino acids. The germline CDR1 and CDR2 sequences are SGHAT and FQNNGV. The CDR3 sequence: CASVSRDTYEQYF. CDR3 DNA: TGTGCCAGCGTAAGTCGCGATACCTACGAGCAGTACTTC.

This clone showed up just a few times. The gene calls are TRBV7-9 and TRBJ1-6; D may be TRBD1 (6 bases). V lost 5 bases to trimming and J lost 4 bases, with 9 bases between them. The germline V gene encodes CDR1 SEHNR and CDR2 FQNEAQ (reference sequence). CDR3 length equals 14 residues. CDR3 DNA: TGTGCCAGCAGCAACGGACAGTATAATTCACCCCTCCACTTT. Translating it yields CASSNGQYNSPLHF.

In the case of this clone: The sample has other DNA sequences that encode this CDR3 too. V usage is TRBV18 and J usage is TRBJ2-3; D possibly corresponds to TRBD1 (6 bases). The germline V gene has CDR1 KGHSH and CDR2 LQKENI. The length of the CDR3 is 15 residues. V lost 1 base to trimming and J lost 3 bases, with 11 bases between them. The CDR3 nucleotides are TGTGCCAGCTCACCACTACAGGGTCGGACAGATACGCAGTATTTT. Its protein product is CASSPLQGRTDTQYF.

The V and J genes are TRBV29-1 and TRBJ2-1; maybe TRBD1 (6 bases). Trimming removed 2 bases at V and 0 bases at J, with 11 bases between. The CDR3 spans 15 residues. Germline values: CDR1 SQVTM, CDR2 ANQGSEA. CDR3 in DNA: TGCAGCGTTGAAAAACAGGGAAACTCCTACAATGAGCAGTTCTTC. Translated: CSVEKQGNSYNEQFF.

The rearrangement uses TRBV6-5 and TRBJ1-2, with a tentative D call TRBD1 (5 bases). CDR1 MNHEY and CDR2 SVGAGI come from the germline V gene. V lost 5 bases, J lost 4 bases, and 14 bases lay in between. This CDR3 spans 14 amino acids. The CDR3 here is CASSQGGGSYGYTF. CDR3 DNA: TGTGCCAGCAGTCAGGGTGGAGGGAGCTATGGCTACACCTTC.